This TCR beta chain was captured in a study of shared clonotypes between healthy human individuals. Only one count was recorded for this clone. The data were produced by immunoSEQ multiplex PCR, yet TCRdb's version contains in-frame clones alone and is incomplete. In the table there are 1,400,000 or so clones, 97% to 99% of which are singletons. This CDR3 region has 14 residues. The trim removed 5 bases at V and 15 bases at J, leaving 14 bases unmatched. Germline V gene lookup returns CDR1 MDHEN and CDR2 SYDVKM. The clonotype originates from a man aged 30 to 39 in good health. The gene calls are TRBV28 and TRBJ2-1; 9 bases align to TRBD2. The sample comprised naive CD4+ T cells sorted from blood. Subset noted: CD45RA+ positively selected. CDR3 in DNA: TGTGCCAGCAGTCCTGCCACTAGCGGGTCGTCGGCGTTCTTC. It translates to CASSPATSGSSAFF. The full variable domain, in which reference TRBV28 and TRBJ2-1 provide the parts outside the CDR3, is DVKVTQSSRYLVKRTGEKVFLECVQDMDHENMFWYRQDPGLGLRLIYFSYDVKMKEKGDIPEGYSVSREKKERFSLILESASTNQTSMYLCASSPATSGSSAFFGPGTRLTVL.